These 5 T cell receptor beta chains originate from one sample sequenced in a study of beta chain features in type 1 diabetes. The isolated RNA, all of it, was reverse transcribed, so expressed TCRB transcripts were what got sequenced. The table came from immunoSEQ multiplex PCR; TCRdb's copy has only in-frame clones and leaves some out. Of roughly 330,000 clones listed, roughly 9.6% are singletons. Sequenced input: naive CD4+ T cells from blood. The source of these receptors is a woman aged 25-40 years in good health.

A few counts support this clone. The genes are TRBV19 and TRBJ1-4; D ambiguous. Germline loops: CDR1 LNHDA, CDR2 SQIVND (reference sequence). V was clipped by 9 bases and J by 0 bases, with 11 bases between them. The CDR3 length is 14 residues. CDR3: CASTEFATNEKLFF. Written as DNA, the CDR3 is TGTGCCAGCACAGAGTTTGCAACTAATGAAAAACTGTTTTTT.

The rearrangement uses TRBV7-2 and TRBJ1-5; 9 bases line up with TRBD1. CDR3 length equals 14 residues. Germline CDR1 and CDR2: SGHTA and FQGNSA. Trimming cost V 5 bases and J 7 bases; bases outside gene matches: 6. In DNA form, the CDR3 reads TGTGCCAGCAGCCCTACAGGGGGCGGCCAGCCCCAGCATTTT. As protein: CASSPTGGGQPQHF.

This clone turned up a few times. The CDR3 coding sequence is TGTGCCAGCAGCTCACAGGGAGGGGACACTGAAGCTTTCTTT. Residues: CASSSQGGDTEAFF. The chain couples TRBV7-3 to TRBJ1-1; tentatively, D is TRBD1 (6 bases). CDR1 and CDR2 from the germline V gene are SGHTA and FQGTGA. Trimming stripped 4 bases from V and 3 bases from J, with 12 bases between. CDR3 size: 14 residues.

This clone was detected only a few times. This chain connects TRBV6-5 to TRBJ1-1, with D possibly matching TRBD1 (6 bases). The CDR3 length is 16 residues. Per the germline V gene, CDR1 is MNHEY and CDR2 is SVGAGI. Trimming stripped 0 bases from V and 0 bases from J, with 11 bases between. CDR3 sequence (DNA): TGTGCCAGCAGTTACTCCGGGGGGCGCATGAACACTGAAGCTTTCTTT. Residues: CASSYSGGRMNTEAFF.

The V call is TRBV25-1, the J call TRBJ2-5; D might be TRBD1 (6 bases). The CDR3 consists of 14 residues. CDR1 is MGHDK and CDR2 is SYGVNS in the germline V gene. Trimming removed 3 bases from V and 5 bases from J, with 13 bases in between. The CDR3 sequence is CASSDGAGVETQYF. In DNA form, the CDR3 reads TGTGCCAGCAGTGATGGGGCAGGGGTGGAGACCCAGTACTTC.